These T cell receptor beta chains were read from a single sample in a study of Ad26.COV2.S vaccination and SARS-CoV-2 variants. This table comes from immunoSEQ multiplex PCR, and its TCRdb copy is limited to in-frame clones, with some not included. The table includes about 320,000 clones, around 90% detected once. Sequenced here: peripheral blood, sampled in a trial of Ad26.COV2.S vaccine versus placebo. These receptors came from a person between 18 and 65 years old who received the Ad26.COV2.S COVID-19 vaccine or a placebo. CDR3s include the opening cysteine and the closing phenylalanine or tryptophan. Fields, in order: V gene, J gene, clone size, D gene, CDR3 protein, CDR3 DNA. D genes are given only for firm matches. The size field is filled for only some rows; it gives once, few, many or a size class.

v_call: TRBV5-6; j_call: TRBJ1-3; clone_size: .; d_call: .; cdr3_aa: CASSLAGRERNTIYF; cdr3_nt: TGTGCCAGCAGCTTGGCAGGCAGGGAGAGGAACACCATATATTTT
v_call: TRBV18; j_call: TRBJ2-1; clone_size: .; d_call: .; cdr3_aa: CASSPQERSSSYNEQFF; cdr3_nt: TGTGCCAGCTCACCACAGGAGCGGAGCAGCTCCTACAATGAGCAGTTCTTC
v_call: TRBV7-2; j_call: TRBJ1-4; clone_size: .; d_call: .; cdr3_aa: CASSLGSGASGEKLFF; cdr3_nt: TGTGCCAGCAGCTTAGGGTCGGGGGCATCAGGTGAAAAACTGTTTTTT
v_call: TRBV28; j_call: TRBJ1-1; clone_size: .; d_call: TRBD1; cdr3_aa: CASTRGRGEAFF; cdr3_nt: TGTGCCAGCACCAGGGGGCGGGGTGAAGCTTTCTTT
v_call: TRBV5-1; j_call: TRBJ1-5; clone_size: .; d_call: .; cdr3_aa: CASSLDSNQPQHF; cdr3_nt: TGCGCCAGCAGCTTGGACAGCAATCAGCCCCAGCATTTT
v_call: TRBV18; j_call: TRBJ2-5; clone_size: once; d_call: .; cdr3_aa: CASSPPQGLAQETQYF; cdr3_nt: TGTGCCAGCTCACCACCCCAGGGGTTGGCCCAAGAGACCCAGTACTTC
v_call: TRBV19; j_call: TRBJ1-2; clone_size: .; d_call: .; cdr3_aa: CASQGTMHYGYTF; cdr3_nt: TGTGCCAGCCAGGGGACAATGCACTATGGCTACACCTTC
v_call: TRBV6-1; j_call: TRBJ1-2; clone_size: .; d_call: .; cdr3_aa: CASSEARESLLLYGYTF; cdr3_nt: TGTGCCAGCAGTGAAGCCAGAGAGTCCCTTCTTCTCTATGGCTACACCTTC
v_call: TRBV6-2/TRBV6-3; j_call: TRBJ1-2; clone_size: .; d_call: TRBD1; cdr3_aa: CASSLTGNYGYTF; cdr3_nt: TGTGCCAGCAGCTTGACAGGGAACTATGGCTACACCTTC
v_call: TRBV10-1; j_call: TRBJ2-5; clone_size: .; d_call: TRBD2; cdr3_aa: CASSDQGLEETQYF; cdr3_nt: TGCGCCAGCAGTGACCAGGGACTAGAAGAGACCCAGTACTTC
v_call: TRBV5-1; j_call: TRBJ1-1; clone_size: .; d_call: .; cdr3_aa: CASSLDTTDAEAFF; cdr3_nt: TGCGCCAGCAGCTTAGACACCACAGACGCTGAAGCTTTCTTT
v_call: TRBV10-1; j_call: TRBJ1-5; clone_size: .; d_call: .; cdr3_aa: CASSESTNQPQHF; cdr3_nt: TGCGCCAGCAGTGAGTCGACAAATCAGCCCCAGCATTTT
v_call: TRBV6-5; j_call: TRBJ2-2; clone_size: once; d_call: .; cdr3_aa: CASSRSGGELFF; cdr3_nt: TGTGCCAGCAGTCGGTCGGGGGGGGAGCTGTTTTTT
v_call: TRBV10-3; j_call: TRBJ1-1; clone_size: .; d_call: TRBD1; cdr3_aa: CAISETGQGEVAFF; cdr3_nt: TGTGCCATCAGCGAAACCGGACAGGGGGAAGTGGCTTTCTTT
v_call: TRBV9; j_call: TRBJ1-1; clone_size: .; d_call: .; cdr3_aa: CASSVFDTGRPEAFF; cdr3_nt: TGTGCCAGCAGCGTTTTCGATACAGGGAGGCCTGAAGCTTTCTTT
v_call: TRBV19; j_call: TRBJ2-7; clone_size: few; d_call: TRBD2; cdr3_aa: CASRPTSGVHEQYF; cdr3_nt: TGTGCCAGTAGACCCACTAGCGGGGTGCACGAGCAGTACTTC
v_call: TRBV29-1; j_call: TRBJ1-5; clone_size: few; d_call: .; cdr3_aa: CSARGPQPQHF; cdr3_nt: TGCAGCGCTCGAGGCCCGCAGCCCCAGCATTTT
v_call: TRBV15; j_call: TRBJ2-1; clone_size: .; d_call: TRBD2; cdr3_aa: CATSSEREHNEQFF; cdr3_nt: TGTGCCACCAGCTCCGAGCGGGAGCACAATGAGCAGTTCTTC
v_call: TRBV7-2; j_call: TRBJ1-4; clone_size: .; d_call: .; cdr3_aa: CASSYLFGEKLFF; cdr3_nt: TGTGCCAGCAGCTATCTATTTGGTGAAAAACTGTTTTTT
v_call: TRBV5-1; j_call: TRBJ2-2; clone_size: .; d_call: .; cdr3_aa: CASSLLSSTLAGELFF; cdr3_nt: TGCGCCAGCAGCTTGTTGAGCTCTACGCTCGCCGGGGAGCTGTTTTTT
v_call: TRBV2; j_call: TRBJ1-1; clone_size: .; d_call: .; cdr3_aa: CASSEARLLGGDTEAFF; cdr3_nt: TGTGCCAGCAGTGAAGCCCGCCTCCTAGGGGGGGACACTGAAGCTTTCTTT
v_call: TRBV7-2; j_call: TRBJ2-2; clone_size: .; d_call: .; cdr3_aa: CASSLYLNTGELFF; cdr3_nt: TGTGCCAGCAGCTTATACTTGAACACCGGGGAGCTGTTTTTT
v_call: TRBV6-2/TRBV6-3; j_call: TRBJ1-3; clone_size: .; d_call: .; cdr3_aa: CASSYSDSGNTIYF; cdr3_nt: TGTGCCAGCAGTTACTCGGATTCTGGAAACACCATATATTTT
v_call: TRBV19; j_call: TRBJ1-1; clone_size: .; d_call: .; cdr3_aa: CASSIRENTEAFF; cdr3_nt: TGTGCCAGTAGTATCAGAGAGAACACTGAAGCTTTCTTT
v_call: TRBV28; j_call: TRBJ2-1; clone_size: .; d_call: .; cdr3_aa: CATNLASGSYNEQFF; cdr3_nt: TGTGCCACCAATCTAGCGTCCGGCTCCTACAATGAGCAGTTCTTC
v_call: TRBV19; j_call: TRBJ1-5; clone_size: .; d_call: TRBD1; cdr3_aa: CASSIPGQAHQPQHF; cdr3_nt: TGTGCCAGTAGTATTCCCGGACAGGCCCATCAGCCCCAGCATTTT
v_call: TRBV29-1; j_call: TRBJ2-1; clone_size: .; d_call: TRBD2; cdr3_aa: CSVGREANEQFF; cdr3_nt: TGCAGCGTTGGGCGGGAGGCCAATGAGCAGTTCTTC
v_call: TRBV7-9; j_call: TRBJ1-1; clone_size: .; d_call: TRBD1; cdr3_aa: CASSLTGAANTEAFF; cdr3_nt: TGTGCCAGCAGCTTAACAGGGGCGGCGAACACTGAAGCTTTCTTT
v_call: TRBV6-5; j_call: TRBJ1-1; clone_size: .; d_call: .; cdr3_aa: CASSPPGTEAFF; cdr3_nt: TGTGCCAGCAGTCCCCCCGGCACTGAAGCTTTCTTT
v_call: TRBV7-9; j_call: TRBJ2-1; clone_size: .; d_call: .; cdr3_aa: CASSLLLGEISFNEQFF; cdr3_nt: TGTGCCAGCAGCTTGCTATTGGGGGAGATCTCTTTCAATGAGCAGTTCTTC
v_call: TRBV27; j_call: TRBJ1-1; clone_size: .; d_call: .; cdr3_aa: CASSSQGHTEAFF; cdr3_nt: TGTGCCAGCAGTTCACAGGGACACACTGAAGCTTTCTTT
v_call: TRBV6-6; j_call: TRBJ1-1; clone_size: .; d_call: TRBD1; cdr3_aa: CASSPWTGPMNTEAFF; cdr3_nt: TGTGCCAGCAGTCCGTGGACAGGGCCTATGAACACTGAAGCTTTCTTT
v_call: TRBV5-4; j_call: TRBJ1-3; clone_size: .; d_call: .; cdr3_aa: CASSAEGRFSGNTIYF; cdr3_nt: TGTGCCAGCAGCGCCGAGGGACGGTTCTCTGGAAACACCATATATTTT
v_call: TRBV11-1; j_call: TRBJ2-3; clone_size: .; d_call: TRBD2; cdr3_aa: CASSLIGGRDTQYF; cdr3_nt: TGTGCCAGCAGCTTAATCGGCGGGAGGGATACGCAGTATTTT
v_call: TRBV5-5; j_call: TRBJ2-3; clone_size: .; d_call: .; cdr3_aa: CASSPPLTDTQYF; cdr3_nt: TGTGCCAGCAGCCCGCCACTAACAGATACGCAGTATTTT
v_call: TRBV2; j_call: TRBJ1-1; clone_size: .; d_call: .; cdr3_aa: CARNRETNTEAFF; cdr3_nt: TGTGCCAGAAACAGGGAGACGAACACTGAAGCTTTCTTT